Below, 15 T cell receptor beta chains from the same sample are listed, as sequenced in a study of metastatic and nonmetastatic thyroid tumors. Via MiXCR, TCRdb re-called the PCR reads. The table shows 7,500 to 8,000 clones, with 28% occurring only once. No patient had received any treatment before thyroid surgery. The sample consisted of tumor tissue. Receptors were obtained from a male donor with papillary thyroid cancer or a benign thyroid nodule (not recorded which). Some clones in this sample may be carry-over from other donors' samples.

This chain uses TRBV2 with TRBJ2-7; D is ambiguous. The CDR3 runs 14 residues. Per the germline V gene, CDR1 is SNHLY and CDR2 is FYNNEI. V was cut by 3 bases and J by 5 bases, with 14 bases left in between. This CDR3 is CASSDKRAVDEQYF. In DNA form, the CDR3 reads TGTGCCAGCAGTGATAAAAGGGCCGTCGACGAGCAGTACTTC.

This clone turned up a few times. J is TRBJ2-1 and V is TRBV19, with 8 bases identical to TRBD2. The CDR3 length is 17 residues. The junction had 12 bases not matched to a gene; V was cut back by 2 bases and J by 6 bases. The germline V gene has CDR1 LNHDA and CDR2 SQIVND (reference sequence). CDR3 in amino acids: CASSIREGLAGRNEQFF. As DNA, the CDR3 is TGTGCCAGTAGTATAAGGGAAGGGCTAGCGGGTCGCAATGAGCAGTTCTTC.

By sample fraction, this clone is large (0.1 to 1%). The V call is TRBV19, the J call TRBJ2-1; 7 bases fit TRBD1. After removal of 3 bases from V and 3 bases from J, the junction contained 5 bases not matched to a gene. The CDR3 is 15 amino acids. The germline gives CDR1 LNHDA, CDR2 SQIVND (reference sequence). CDR3 sequence: CASSISGQIYNEQFF. The CDR3 DNA reads as TGTGCCAGTAGTATCTCGGGACAGATCTACAATGAGCAGTTCTTC.

By share, this clone counts as medium-sized. This chain connects TRBV30 to TRBJ1-6; TRBD1 agrees at 7 bases. The V segment lost 3 bases and the J segment 7 bases; nucleotides outside the gene matches: 3. The CDR3 contains 13 residues. Germline lookup yields CDR1 GTSNPN and CDR2 SVGIG (reference sequence). CDR3 sequence (DNA): TGTGCCTGGAGGGGGACAGAAAATTCACCCCTCCACTTT. This translates into CAWRGTENSPLHF.

This clone was picked up one time. The junction departs from germline at one end; a sequencing error may be responsible. In DNA form, the CDR3 reads TGTGCCCGCAGCTCCAGGGACTCTCCTTTTGTCTACGAGCAGTACTTC. Encoded protein: CARSSRDSPFVYEQYF. The chain employs TRBV11-3 and TRBJ2-7; perhaps TRBD2 as D (6 bases). This CDR3 is 16 amino acids long. Germline assignment: CDR1 SGHNT and CDR2 YENEEA.

By share, this clone ranks as large. This chain connects TRBV6-6 to TRBJ2-1; D is undetermined. Germline CDR1 MNHNY, CDR2 SVGAGI (reference sequence). This CDR3 is 15 amino acids long. The V end was cut by 0 bases, the J end by 6 bases, with 12 bases between. The CDR3 reads CASSYSFTDPNEQFF. The CDR3 nucleotides read TGTGCCAGCAGTTACTCGTTTACAGATCCCAATGAGCAGTTCTTC.

This clone was detected a few times. This chain connects TRBV9 to TRBJ1-2, with unresolved D. From germline, CDR1 is SGDLS and CDR2 YYNGEE. This CDR3 is built from 10 residues. The V end lost 6 bases, the J end lost 4 bases, and 4 bases lay between the germline ends. The CDR3 nucleotides read TGTGCCAGCATCGGCTATGGCTACACCTTC. It translates to CASIGYGYTF.

The chain has TRBV5-1 and TRBJ2-3, with TRBD1 matching 9 bases. CDR3 size: 15 residues. CDR1 and CDR2 from the germline V gene are SGHRS and YFSETQ. The ends lost 0 bases at V and 4 bases at J; junction bases unmatched: 3. CDR3 sequence reads: CASSLVGQGADTQYF. CDR3 in DNA: TGCGCCAGCAGCTTGGTGGGACAGGGCGCAGATACGCAGTATTTT.

The CDR3 sequence is CASSPRPLLANTGELFF. The CDR3, as DNA: TGTGCCAGCAGCCCCCGGCCCCTACTAGCGAACACCGGGGAGCTGTTTTTT. The gene calls are TRBV11-2 and TRBJ2-2, with TRBD2 as a possible D gene (5 bases). The germline gives CDR1 SGHAT, CDR2 FQNNGV. This CDR3 is built from 17 residues. The V and J ends lost 5 bases and 0 bases respectively, with 16 bases between them.

This rearrangement joins TRBV20-1 to TRBJ2-2; D unclear. CDR1 DFQATT and CDR2 SNEGSKA come from the germline V gene (reference sequence). The CDR3 totals 12 residues. Trimming pared 3 bases from V and 7 bases from J, leaving 9 bases between. Here the CDR3 reads CSASSGVGELFF. CDR3 sequence (DNA): TGCAGTGCTAGTTCAGGAGTCGGGGAGCTGTTTTTT.

The chain links TRBV4-2 to TRBJ2-2, with a possible D match to TRBD1 (6 bases). Germline CDR1 and CDR2: LGHNA and YNFKEQ. The CDR3 length is 14 residues. Trimming cost V 1 base and J 7 bases, with 10 bases left between them. CDR3 bases: TGTGCCAGCAGCCAAGCCAGGGGCGACGGGGAGCTGTTTTTT. Translated, it gives CASSQARGDGELFF.

Here the CDR3 reads CASSPWTGESSYEQYF. As DNA, the CDR3 is TGCGCCAGCAGCCCCTGGACAGGGGAAAGCTCCTACGAGCAGTACTTC. V is TRBV5-1 and J is TRBJ2-7; 9 positions agree with TRBD1. Germline V lookup: CDR1 SGHRS, CDR2 YFSETQ. CDR3 length equals 16 residues. The ends lost 4 bases at V and 0 bases at J; junction bases unmatched: 8.

The gene calls are TRBV11-2 and TRBJ2-7, with 7 bases lining up with TRBD2. The junction had 1 base not matched to a gene; V was cut back by 0 bases and J by 5 bases. The germline V gene has CDR1 SGHAT and CDR2 FQNNGV. The CDR3 runs to 13 residues. The CDR3 DNA follows: TGTGCCAGCAGCTTAGATCGGGGGGACGAGCAGTACTTC. Protein: CASSLDRGDEQYF. Filled out from reference TRBV11-2 and TRBJ2-7, the complete variable domain reads EAGVAQSPRYKIIEKRQSVAFWCNPISGHATLYWYQQILGQGPKLLIQFQNNGVVDDSQLPKDRFSAERLKGVDSTLKIQPAKLEDSAVYLCASSLDRGDEQYFGPGTRLTVT.

This clone occurred a few times. The chain joins TRBV28 to TRBJ2-6; D is uncertain. Trimming removed 3 bases from V and 4 bases from J, with 10 bases in between. From germline, CDR1 is MDHEN and CDR2 SYDVKM. The CDR3 runs 15 residues. CDR3 coding DNA: TGTGCCAGCAGTTTTTCACCCGCGGGGGCCAACGTCCTGACTTTC. It is translated as CASSFSPAGANVLTF.

The rearrangement joins TRBV27 to TRBJ2-1; weak D call: TRBD2 (7 bases). Germline loops: CDR1 MNHEY, CDR2 SMNVEV (reference sequence). CDR3 size: 18 residues. The germline V and J ends were trimmed by 4 bases and 2 bases, with 21 bases remaining between them. The CDR3 loop is CASSWASGQRKTYNEQFF. The CDR3 nucleotides are TGTGCCAGCAGTTGGGCTAGCGGACAGAGAAAGACCTACAATGAGCAGTTCTTC.